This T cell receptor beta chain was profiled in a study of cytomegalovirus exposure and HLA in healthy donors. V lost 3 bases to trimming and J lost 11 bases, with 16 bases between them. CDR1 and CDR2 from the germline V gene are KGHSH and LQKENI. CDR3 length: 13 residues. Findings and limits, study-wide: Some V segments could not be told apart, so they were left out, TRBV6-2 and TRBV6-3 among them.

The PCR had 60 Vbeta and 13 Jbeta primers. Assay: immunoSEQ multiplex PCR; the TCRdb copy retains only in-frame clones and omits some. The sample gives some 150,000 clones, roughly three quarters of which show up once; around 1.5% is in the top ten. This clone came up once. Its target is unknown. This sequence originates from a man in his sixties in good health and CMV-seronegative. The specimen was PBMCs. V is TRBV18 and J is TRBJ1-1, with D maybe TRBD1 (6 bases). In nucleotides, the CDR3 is TGTGCCAGCTCACCTGAGGGGGAAACAACGGCTTTCTTT. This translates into CASSPEGETTAFF. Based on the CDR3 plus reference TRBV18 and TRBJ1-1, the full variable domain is NAGVMQNPRHLVRRRGQEARLRCSPMKGHSHVYWYRQLPEEGLKFMVYLQKENIIDESGMPKERFSAEFPKEGPSILRIQQVVRGDSAAYFCASSPEGETTAFFGQGTRLTVV.